The 25 T cell receptor beta chains below were found in one sample sequenced in a study of blood T cell repertoires in COVID-19. Assay used: immunoSEQ multiplex PCR; TCRdb lists only in-frame clones, some missing. The sample lists tens of thousands of clones; about 80% were seen once. Specimen: peripheral blood. These receptor sequences come from a man aged 45-60 years with COVID-19, enrolled during active disease.

The rearrangement joins TRBV11-3 to TRBJ2-7, with a possible D match to TRBD1 (6 bases). Germline V gene sequence: CDR1 SGHNT, CDR2 YENEEA. The CDR3 length is 13 residues. V lost 5 bases to trimming and J lost 3 bases, with 11 bases between them. The CDR3 here is CASSPGTHYEQYF. CDR3 bases: TGTGCCAGCAGCCCCGGGACACACTACGAGCAGTACTTC.

The chain is built from TRBV7-2 and TRBJ1-2; 7 bases are a match to TRBD1. This CDR3 region has 14 residues. The J segment lost 4 bases and the V segment lost 5 bases, leaving 7 bases of the junction unmatched. Germline V gene lookup returns CDR1 SGHTA and CDR2 FQGNSA. CDR3 coding DNA: TGTGCCAGCAGCCCACAGGGGATGAGCTATGGCTACACCTTC. Translating gives CASSPQGMSYGYTF.

The rearrangement links TRBV27 to TRBJ1-1; 7 nucleotides line up with TRBD1. V lost 10 bases and J lost 3; bases outside the gene matches: 17. The length of the CDR3 is 16 residues. CDR1 and CDR2 (germline): MNHEY, SMNVEV (reference sequence). The CDR3 sequence: CATPSRGSSEDTEAFF. The CDR3 DNA reads as TGTGCCACCCCGAGCAGGGGGAGTTCGGAAGACACTGAAGCTTTCTTT.

The chain employs TRBV9 and TRBJ2-3, with 8 nucleotides matching TRBD2. Germline lookup yields CDR1 SGDLS and CDR2 YYNGEE. The CDR3 totals 14 residues. The trim removed 6 bases at V and 1 base at J, leaving 4 bases unmatched. CDR3 protein: CASNPGGGTDTQYF. The CDR3 DNA is TGTGCCAGCAATCCGGGGGGGGGCACAGATACGCAGTATTTT.

This chain joins TRBV25-1 and TRBJ2-2; D unresolved. The ends were cut back, 3 bases at V and 0 bases at J, with 8 bases in the middle. The CDR3 covers 15 residues. CDR1 is MGHDK, CDR2 SYGVNS, per germline. The CDR3, as DNA: TGTGCCAGCAGTGACGACATTTCGAACACCGGGGAGCTGTTTTTT. It is translated as CASSDDISNTGELFF.

The chain carries TRBV3-1 (or the pseudogene TRBV3-2) and TRBJ1-5; D not resolved. V shed 1 base and J shed 7 bases, with 5 bases lying between them. CDR1 and CDR2 (germline): LGHDT, YNNKEL (reference sequence). This CDR3 has 12 amino acids. The CDR3 DNA is TGTGCCAGCAGCCAAGGGGCACAGCCCCAGCATTTT. It yields the protein CASSQGAQPQHF.

The V call is TRBV30, the J call TRBJ1-2, with 11 nucleotides matching TRBD1. V lost 0 bases to trimming and J lost 7 bases; unmatched junction nucleotides: 7. CDR3 size: 15 residues. Germline V gives CDR1 GTSNPN, CDR2 SVGIG (reference sequence). The CDR3 DNA sequence: TGTGCCTGGAGTGTGTGGGACAGGGGGGGTGTTGGCTACACCTTC. This translates into CAWSVWDRGGVGYTF.

The chain has TRBV18 and TRBJ1-6, with D uncertain. The germline V gene encodes CDR1 KGHSH and CDR2 LQKENI. This CDR3 has 17 amino acids. The V gene lost 6 bases and the J gene lost 1 base, with 16 bases spanning the gap. The CDR3 DNA sequence: TGTGCCAGCTCCCACCGTGAGGTGAGGTCCTATAATTCACCCCTCCACTTT. This codes for CASSHREVRSYNSPLHF.

The rearrangement uses TRBV5-5 and TRBJ2-2; 7 bases map to TRBD1. Trimming at V came to 4 bases and at J to 4 bases, leaving 7 bases not matched to a gene. This CDR3 comprises 15 residues. Germline V gene data show CDR1 as SGHKS and CDR2 as YYEKEE (reference sequence). CDR3 amino acids: CASSLGTVVTGELFF. CDR3 sequence (DNA): TGTGCCAGCAGCCTTGGGACAGTGGTCACCGGGGAGCTGTTTTTT. Looking up the rest from reference TRBV5-5 and TRBJ2-2 gives the full variable domain: DAGVTQSPTHLIKTRGQQVTLRCSPISGHKSVSWYQQVLGQGPQFIFQYYEKEERGRGNFPDRFSARQFPNYSSELNVNALLLGDSALYLCASSLGTVVTGELFFGEGSRLTVL.

The rearrangement joins TRBV10-3 to TRBJ1-2; 9 nucleotides agree with TRBD1. This CDR3 has 13 residues. J lost 5 bases, V lost 7 bases, and 5 bases had no gene match. The germline V gene encodes CDR1 ENHRY and CDR2 SYGVKD. The CDR3 region is CAITEGQGYGYTF. The CDR3 nucleotides are TGTGCCATCACCGAGGGACAGGGTTATGGCTACACCTTC.

On this clone itself: The same CDR3 arises from other DNA sequences in this sample as well. The CDR3 DNA is TGTGCCAGCTCACCGACAGGGGGCGACACTGAAGCTTTCTTT. Translation gives CASSPTGGDTEAFF. The V gene is TRBV18, the J gene TRBJ1-1; 10 nucleotides agree with TRBD1. The CDR3 sequence is 14 residues long. With 3 bases clipped from V and 3 bases from J, the junction kept 1 base outside the gene matches. CDR1 is KGHSH, CDR2 LQKENI, per germline. Looking up the rest from reference TRBV18 and TRBJ1-1 gives the full variable domain: NAGVMQNPRHLVRRRGQEARLRCSPMKGHSHVYWYRQLPEEGLKFMVYLQKENIIDESGMPKERFSAEFPKEGPSILRIQQVVRGDSAAYFCASSPTGGDTEAFFGQGTRLTVV.

This clone was seen repeatedly, ten times or more. This chain links TRBV30 with TRBJ1-1; D unresolved. The length of the CDR3 is 15 residues. The germline V and J ends were trimmed by 1 base and 0 bases, with 12 bases remaining between them. From germline, CDR1 is GTSNPN and CDR2 SVGIG (reference sequence). Here the CDR3 reads CAWSEELTLNTEAFF. DNA for the CDR3: TGTGCCTGGAGTGAGGAGTTAACCTTGAACACTGAAGCTTTCTTT.

The J gene is TRBJ2-5, the V gene TRBV5-1, with 9 bases that match TRBD1. V shed 4 bases and J 4 bases; nucleotides not matched to a gene: 8. Germline assignment: CDR1 SGHRS and CDR2 YFSETQ. The CDR3 is 15 residues long. The CDR3 bases are TGCGCCAGCAGCCTCACAGGGGGCAAGGGAGAGACCCAGTACTTC. Its protein product is CASSLTGGKGETQYF. Complete variable domain (other parts from reference TRBV5-1 and TRBJ2-5): KAGVTQTPRYLIKTRGQQVTLSCSPISGHRSVSWYQQTPGQGLQFLFEYFSETQRNKGNFPGRFSGRQFSNSRSEMNVSTLELGDSALYLCASSLTGGKGETQYFGPGTRLLVL.

This chain uses TRBV9 with TRBJ2-5, with 7 bases identical to TRBD2. This CDR3 comprises 15 residues. Looked up from germline, CDR1 is SGDLS and CDR2 is YYNGEE. The V segment lost 3 bases and the J segment 4 bases; nucleotides outside the gene matches: 9. The CDR3 DNA follows: TGTGCCAGCAGCGCGGCCCTCGGGGGGAGAGAGACCCAGTACTTC. It encodes CASSAALGGRETQYF. Variable domain in full (rest from reference TRBV9 and TRBJ2-5): DSGVTQTPKHLITATGQRVTLRCSPRSGDLSVYWYQQSLDQGLQFLIQYYNGEERAKGNILERFSAQQFPDLHSELNLSSLELGDSALYFCASSAALGGRETQYFGPGTRLLVL.

The chain recombines TRBV29-1 with TRBJ2-7; the D is unclear. Trimming left V 4 bases short and J 3 bases short, with 10 bases between. From germline, CDR1 is SQVTM and CDR2 ANQGSEA. The CDR3 consists of 12 residues. CDR3 region: CSVVFRNYEQYF. The CDR3 bases are TGCAGCGTTGTCTTCAGAAACTACGAGCAGTACTTC.

The gene calls are TRBV19 and TRBJ2-1; D is perhaps TRBD1 (5 bases). V lost 6 bases and J 11 bases, leaving 14 bases between the germline ends. Per germline, CDR1 LNHDA and CDR2 SQIVND (reference sequence). CDR3 length: 12 amino acids. CDR3 nucleotides: TGTGCCAGTAGGTTCACAGGCCTGCAGCAGTTCTTC. Residues: CASRFTGLQQFF.

The genes are TRBV23-1 and TRBJ2-5, with 8 bases matching TRBD1. TRBV23-1 is assigned to the ORF class and has an uncertain function. There are 17 residues in the CDR3. Germline trimming cut 2 bases from V and 2 bases from J; bases unmatched to any gene: 10. Written as DNA, the CDR3 is TGCGCCAGCAGTCAAAGGGGAGACAGGGGACCGCAAGAGACCCAGTACTTC. Its translation: CASSQRGDRGPQETQYF.

This rearrangement joins TRBV7-9 to TRBJ1-1; D is possibly TRBD1 (5 bases). The germline V gene encodes CDR1 SEHNR and CDR2 FQNEAQ (reference sequence). The V and J ends lost 5 bases and 13 bases respectively, with 20 bases between them. The CDR3 has 13 residues. DNA for the CDR3: TGTGCCAGCAGCCCGACAGTCCCCCGGTTGGTTTTCTTT. Translation: CASSPTVPRLVFF.

CDR3 sequence: CASSSQMLETQYF. The CDR3 DNA follows: TGTGCCAGTTCAAGTCAGATGCTAGAGACCCAGTACTTC. The chain is built from TRBV7-2 and TRBJ2-5; no definite D call. Germline-derived CDR1 and CDR2 are SGHTA and FQGNSA. V lost 9 bases and J 4 bases, leaving 15 bases between the germline ends. This CDR3 is built from 13 residues.

The rearrangement joins TRBV19 to TRBJ1-6; 7 nucleotides line up with TRBD1. Trimming at V came to 3 bases and at J to 9 bases, leaving 8 bases not matched to a gene. The CDR3 contains 15 residues. Germline V gene lookup returns CDR1 LNHDA and CDR2 SQIVND (reference sequence). DNA of the CDR3: TGTGCCAGTAGTATTCAGACAGGGCTTGGTTCACCCCTCCACTTT. This encodes CASSIQTGLGSPLHF.

CDR3 residues: CASRTSGGYNEQFF. CDR3 bases: TGTGCCAGCAGAACTAGCGGGGGCTACAATGAGCAGTTCTTC. This chain joins TRBV6-5 and TRBJ2-1; 11 nucleotides agree with TRBD2. J gave up 3 bases and V 6 bases, and 1 base lay outside the gene matches. The CDR3 sequence is 14 residues long. Germline V gene sequence: CDR1 MNHEY, CDR2 SVGAGI.

The V and J genes are TRBV6-5 and TRBJ1-6, with D perhaps TRBD1 (5 bases). Trimming left V 2 bases short and J 6 bases short, with 8 bases between. Germline CDR1 MNHEY, CDR2 SVGAGI. The CDR3 runs 14 residues. CDR3 protein: CASSYGRANSPLHF. The CDR3 coding sequence is TGTGCCAGCAGTTACGGCAGGGCTAATTCACCCCTCCACTTT.

The chain uses TRBV4-1 and TRBJ1-2, with 7 bases fitting TRBD1. V was pared by 0 bases and J by 2 bases, with 6 bases of the junction left unmatched. Germline V CDR1 and CDR2: MGHRA, YSYEKL. The CDR3 has 16 amino acids. The CDR3 nucleotides are TGCGCCAGCAGCCAAGAGAGAGGGACAGCCAACTATGGCTACACCTTC. Protein product: CASSQERGTANYGYTF.

The chain joins TRBV11-1 to TRBJ1-1, with D maybe TRBD1 (5 bases). The CDR3 runs 14 residues. V was clipped by 7 bases and J by 0 bases, with 12 bases between them. CDR1 and CDR2 from the germline V gene are SGHAT and FQDESV (reference sequence). The CDR3, as DNA: TGTGCCAGCATTGGAGCAGGGTTGAACACTGAAGCTTTCTTT. It specifies CASIGAGLNTEAFF.

This chain connects TRBV7-6 to TRBJ1-4; 10 positions match TRBD1. CDR3 size: 17 residues. The V gene's germline CDR1 is SGHVS and CDR2 FNYEAQ. With V trimmed by 4 bases and J by 5 bases, 10 bases remained unmatched. CDR3 coding DNA: TGTGCCAGCAGCTCAAGAGGGGACAGGGGAATCAATGAAAAACTGTTTTTT. Encoded protein: CASSSRGDRGINEKLFF. Variable domain in full (rest from reference TRBV7-6 and TRBJ1-4): GAGVSQSPRYKVTKRGQDVALRCDPISGHVSLYWYRQALGQGPEFLTYFNYEAQQDKSGLPNDRFSAERPEGSISTLTIQRTEQRDSAMYRCASSSRGDRGINEKLFFGSGTQLSVL.